This T cell receptor beta chain was recorded in a study of sequential checkpoint blockade in melanoma. The method was immunoSEQ multiplex PCR; TCRdb's version includes in-frame clones alone and lacks a portion of them. The sample contains around 39,000 clones, about four fifths of which appear only once. Treatment in this sample: randomized to nivolumab then ipilimumab (arm A) or the reverse (arm B). V dropped 2 bases and J dropped 0 bases, with 11 bases sitting between them. CDR3 length equals 16 residues. The germline V gene has CDR1 SNHLY and CDR2 FYNNEI. This receptor was obtained from a human donor with melanoma. The chain is built from TRBV2 and TRBJ2-1; tentative D call: TRBD2 (5 bases). The source was CD8+ T cells sorted from blood (inferred from file names), collected from a patient given nivolumab and ipilimumab in sequence. CDR3 nucleotides: TGTGCCAGCAGTGAACTAGCTCAAAGCTCCTACAATGAGCAGTTCTTC. It yields the protein CASSELAQSSYNEQFF.